Listed below are T cell receptor beta chains from one sample, sequenced in a study of blood T cell repertoires in COVID-19. Sequencing used immunoSEQ multiplex PCR; TCRdb keeps in-frame clones, though not all of them. Altogether about 240,000 clones are present, around 86% being singletons, with the ten largest covering around 12%. The sequencing sample was made of peripheral blood. These receptor sequences come from a woman aged 55-69 years with active or convalescent COVID-19. CDR3s include the opening cysteine and the closing phenylalanine or tryptophan. Each record gives: V gene, J gene, CDR3 protein.

TRBV5-1	TRBJ1-2	CASSRGQGAHGYTF
TRBV2	TRBJ1-4	CASSEAPSGFGTNEKLFF
TRBV19	TRBJ2-1	CASSMGREGEQFF
TRBV10-1	TRBJ2-7	CASSAGGSYEQYF
TRBV7-9	TRBJ1-6	CASSRGHPLTGSYNSPLHF
TRBV19	TRBJ2-6	CASSNPGAGANVLTF
TRBV18	TRBJ2-1	CASSPPGGEYNEQFF
TRBV20-1	TRBJ2-3	CSASSVRGGTDTQYF
TRBV9	TRBJ1-3	CASSQTGASGNTIYF
TRBV4-3	TRBJ1-2	CASSQVVQGGYGYTF
TRBV5-6	TRBJ2-2	CASRGTGTGELFF
TRBV7-9	TRBJ2-7	CASSADRSPYEQYF
TRBV6-6	TRBJ1-2	CASTQGQGTRGYTF
TRBV15	TRBJ2-6	CATSRDNNGPGPF
TRBV3-1/TRBV3-2	TRBJ1-1	CASSQDIGGGGRNRTEAFF
TRBV18	TRBJ2-7	CASSTSQGPSYEQYF
TRBV29-1	TRBJ1-2	CSVESGIGGYTF
TRBV10-3	TRBJ2-1	CAISERQQGGNNEQFF
TRBV10-3	TRBJ2-3	CAIRRGGGTDTQYF
TRBV19	TRBJ1-1	CASSPQGAGVNTQAFF
TRBV18	TRBJ1-1	CASSPGARTEAFF